This passage covers 6 T cell receptor beta chains from one sample sequenced in a study of blood T cell repertoires in COVID-19. Repertoires were generated with immunoSEQ multiplex PCR, while TCRdb's copy carries only in-frame clones and drops some. The data contain just over 95,000 clones, 90% of them singletons. The sequenced sample was peripheral blood. Receptor source: a man aged 50-59 years with acute or convalescent COVID-19.

The rearrangement uses TRBV18 and TRBJ1-3, with D uncertain. V was clipped by 8 bases and J by 2 bases, with 7 bases between them. This CDR3 contains 12 residues. CDR1 and CDR2 from the germline V gene are KGHSH and LQKENI. CDR3 in amino acids: CASRETGNTIYF. As DNA, the CDR3 is TGTGCCAGCCGGGAAACTGGAAACACCATATATTTT.

The J gene is TRBJ1-1, the V gene TRBV18, with D possibly TRBD1 on 6 matching bases. Germline V gene data show CDR1 as KGHSH and CDR2 as LQKENI. V was trimmed by 3 bases and J by 6 bases, leaving 14 bases between them. The CDR3 runs 14 residues. As DNA, the CDR3 is TGTGCCAGCTCACCGACAGGTGGTAATTCTGAAGCTTTCTTT. Translating it yields CASSPTGGNSEAFF. The full variable domain, completed using reference TRBV18 and TRBJ1-1, is NAGVMQNPRHLVRRRGQEARLRCSPMKGHSHVYWYRQLPEEGLKFMVYLQKENIIDESGMPKERFSAEFPKEGPSILRIQQVVRGDSAAYFCASSPTGGNSEAFFGQGTRLTVV.

The V gene is TRBV3-1 (or the pseudogene TRBV3-2), the J gene TRBJ1-5; D gene ambiguous. This CDR3 has 15 amino acids. Trimming pared 0 bases from V and 4 bases from J, leaving 10 bases between. Germline-derived CDR1 and CDR2 are LGHDT and YNNKEL (reference sequence). CDR3 protein: CASSQDRGRNQPQHF. The CDR3 DNA follows: TGTGCCAGCAGCCAAGACCGGGGTCGGAATCAGCCCCAGCATTTT.

The V and J genes are TRBV5-4 and TRBJ2-3; a possible D gene is TRBD1 (6 bases). CDR1 SGHNT and CDR2 YYREEE come from the germline V gene (reference sequence). This CDR3 is 16 amino acids long. V was trimmed by 4 bases and J by 3 bases, leaving 18 bases between them. As DNA, the CDR3 is TGTGCCAGCAGCATGGTACAGGGAGTTGGGACAGATACGCAGTATTTT. Protein product: CASSMVQGVGTDTQYF.

V gene TRBV24-1 combines with J gene TRBJ2-1; TRBD2 matches 8 bases. Germline V CDR1 and CDR2: KGHDR, SFDVKD. This CDR3 has 20 residues. With 5 bases clipped from V and 0 bases from J, the junction kept 17 bases outside the gene matches. The CDR3 here is CATSVRVGTRVGGSYNEQFF. DNA of the CDR3: TGTGCCACCAGTGTTAGAGTCGGGACTAGGGTTGGGGGCTCCTACAATGAGCAGTTCTTC.

This clone was seen only once. The chain carries TRBV5-1 and TRBJ1-4, with no clear D. V lost 0 bases, J lost 7 bases, and 7 bases lay in between. This CDR3 has 13 residues. Germline CDR1 is SGHRS and CDR2 is YFSETQ. Written as DNA, the CDR3 is TGCGCCAGCAGCTTGGGAGGAGGTGAAAAACTGTTTTTT. Translating it yields CASSLGGGEKLFF. Drawing the rest from reference TRBV5-1 and TRBJ1-4, the complete variable domain is KAGVTQTPRYLIKTRGQQVTLSCSPISGHRSVSWYQQTPGQGLQFLFEYFSETQRNKGNFPGRFSGRQFSNSRSEMNVSTLELGDSALYLCASSLGGGEKLFFGSGTQLSVL.